A selection of T cell receptor beta chains follows, all from one sample in a study of blood T cell repertoires in COVID-19. Libraries were prepared by immunoSEQ multiplex PCR; TCRdb keeps only in-frame clonotypes and omits some of them. The sample lists 150,000 to 180,000 clones, about 85% occurring once. Sequences were obtained from peripheral blood. These receptors were collected from a man between 60 and 70 years old with COVID-19, enrolled during active disease. Each CDR3 is given with its conserved first and last residue. Each record gives: V gene, J gene, CDR3 protein.

TRBV2	TRBJ2-2	CASRSLGTGNTGELFF
TRBV30	TRBJ1-2	CAWSTGLVGYTF
TRBV18	TRBJ2-3	CASSPPYIGTSTDTQYF
TRBV4-1	TRBJ1-5	CASSLFILRGSSNQPQHF
TRBV4-1	TRBJ2-5	CASSHRQGRETQYF
TRBV28	TRBJ2-2	CASSSVTGELFF
TRBV7-6	TRBJ1-6	CASSLGSGRLRNSPLHF
TRBV7-9	TRBJ1-4	CASSLEREKLFF
TRBV5-5	TRBJ1-4	CASSLGGSGTAQEKLFF
TRBV4-3	TRBJ1-2	CASSQDLGGSRGYTF
TRBV2	TRBJ1-2	CASSYGQGGWYGYTF
TRBV11-3	TRBJ2-7	CASSLDDRGRSPYEQYF
TRBV24-1	TRBJ2-5	CATSDRTAGVGETQYF